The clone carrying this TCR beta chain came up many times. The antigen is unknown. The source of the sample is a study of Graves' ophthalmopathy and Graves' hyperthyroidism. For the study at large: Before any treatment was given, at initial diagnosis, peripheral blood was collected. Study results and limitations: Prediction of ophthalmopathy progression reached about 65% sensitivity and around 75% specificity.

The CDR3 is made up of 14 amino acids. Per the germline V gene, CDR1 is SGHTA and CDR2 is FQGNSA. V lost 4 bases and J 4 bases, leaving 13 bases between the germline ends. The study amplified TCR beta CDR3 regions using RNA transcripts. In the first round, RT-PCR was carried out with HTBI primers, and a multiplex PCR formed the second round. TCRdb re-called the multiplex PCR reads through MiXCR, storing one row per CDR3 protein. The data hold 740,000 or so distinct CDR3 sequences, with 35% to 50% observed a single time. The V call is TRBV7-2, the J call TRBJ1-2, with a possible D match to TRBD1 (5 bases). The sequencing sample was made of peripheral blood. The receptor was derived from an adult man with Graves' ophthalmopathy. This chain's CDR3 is CASSSGSRVYGYTF. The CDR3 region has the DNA TGTGCCAGCAGCTCAGGGTCTAGGGTCTATGGCTACACCTTC.